Detailed here is one T cell receptor beta chain. Its cognate antigen is unknown. The donors were in the roughly 110-subject validation cohort, distinct from the roughly 700-subject first cohort. Profiling relied on immunoSEQ multiplex PCR, and the TCRdb table lists in-frame clones only, not all of them. This sample has a few hundred thousand clones; about nine tenths occur once, and the top ten carry 3.1%. This sample is part of a study of cytomegalovirus exposure and HLA in healthy donors. Whole-study context: The approximately 680 first-cohort repertoires and the roughly 120 validation repertoires shared the same platform, a later analysis reported.

With V trimmed by 0 bases and J by 5 bases, 9 bases remained unmatched. Germline-derived CDR1 and CDR2 are SGHRS and YFSETQ. This CDR3 has 16 amino acids. The study, taken as a whole, reports: Accounts indicate the classifier identified cytomegalovirus status with strong specificity and sensitivity.

This chain uses TRBV5-1 with TRBJ2-7, with 9 bases matching TRBD2. Sequenced: PBMCs. The receptor was derived from a woman between 25 and 40 years old in good health and CMV-seronegative. The CDR3 protein is CASSLALGGRAHEQYF. Here the CDR3 DNA reads TGCGCCAGCAGCTTGGCGTTAGGCGGGAGGGCCCACGAGCAGTACTTC.